The clone carrying this T cell receptor beta chain was seen ten or more times. The read terminates 3 residues ahead of where the CDR3 ends, so the germline J gene completes it. The data were taken from a study of T cell clonality in common variable immunodeficiency. Blood samples were heparinized, about 5 to 9 ml per donor. Germline lookup yields CDR1 DFQATT and CDR2 SNEGSKA (reference sequence). This CDR3 has 14 residues. V shed 5 bases and J 4 bases; nucleotides not matched to a gene: 6. The assay was immunoSEQ multiplex PCR, and TCRdb's table has in-frame clones only and misses some. Singletons are absent from the sample, which has about 42,000 clones.

This receptor was obtained from a person between 18 and 69 years old in good health. The sequencing sample was made of peripheral blood mononuclear cells. This rearrangement joins TRBV20-1 to TRBJ2-3; TRBD2 matches 10 bases. This chain's CDR3 is CSASLAGVSDTQYF. The sequenced CDR3 bases are TGCAGTGCTTCCCTAGCGGGAGTCTCAGATACG.